This TCR beta chain was sequenced for a study of T cells in Graves' hyperthyroidism and ophthalmopathy. This clonotype was seen ten or more times. Germline V gives CDR1 MDHEN, CDR2 SYDVKM. The CDR3 has 15 amino acids. V was pared by 1 base and J by 4 bases, with 13 bases between. Template material for amplifying TCR beta CDR3 regions consisted of RNA transcripts. Researchers ran a first-round RT-PCR on the TCR CDR3 using the HTBI primer set. Each CDR3 protein is one row after TCRdb ran MiXCR on the multiplex PCR reads. The sample carries around 610,000 distinct CDR3 sequences, roughly 14% recorded once.

V usage is TRBV28 and J usage is TRBJ1-1; possible D gene TRBD1, 6 bases. This clonotype originated in a woman aged 40 to 50 with Graves' ophthalmopathy. Sequencing was done on a sample of blood. This CDR3 reads CASSLSGDWGTEAFF. The CDR3, as DNA: TGTGCCAGCAGTTTATCAGGGGATTGGGGCACTGAAGCTTTCTTT.